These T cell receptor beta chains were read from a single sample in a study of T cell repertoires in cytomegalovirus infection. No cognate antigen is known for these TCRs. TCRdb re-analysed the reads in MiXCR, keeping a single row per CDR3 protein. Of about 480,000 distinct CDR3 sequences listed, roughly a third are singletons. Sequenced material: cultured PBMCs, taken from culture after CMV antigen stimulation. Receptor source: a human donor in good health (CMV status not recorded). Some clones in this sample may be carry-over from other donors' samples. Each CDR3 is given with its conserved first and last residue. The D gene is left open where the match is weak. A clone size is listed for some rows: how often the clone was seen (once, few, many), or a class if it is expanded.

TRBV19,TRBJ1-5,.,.,CASSIGREQPQHF,TGTGCCAGTAGTATTGGCAGGGAGCAGCCCCAGCATTTT
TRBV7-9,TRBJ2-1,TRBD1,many,CASSSPLAGQGILDEQFF,TGTGCCAGCAGCTCGCCCCTCGCGGGACAGGGAATTTTGGATGAGCAGTTCTTC
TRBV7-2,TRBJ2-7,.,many,CASSLLDLSYEQYF,TGTGCCAGCAGCTTACTGGACCTGTCCTACGAGCAGTACTTC
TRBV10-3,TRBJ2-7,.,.,CAITGPLAGEQYF,TGTGCCATCACCGGGCCCCTCGCGGGCGAGCAGTACTTC
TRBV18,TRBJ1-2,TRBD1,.,CASSPSTWDRGSGYTF,TGTGCCAGCTCACCATCAACATGGGACAGGGGATCTGGCTACACCTTC
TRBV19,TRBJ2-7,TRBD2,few,CASSVSASGAYEQYF,TGTGCCAGTAGTGTGTCGGCTAGCGGAGCCTACGAGCAGTACTTC
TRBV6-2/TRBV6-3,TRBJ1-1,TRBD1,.,CASRPATGTSAEAFF,TGTGCCAGCAGACCCGCGACAGGGACGTCTGCTGAAGCTTTCTTT
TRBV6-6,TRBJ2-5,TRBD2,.,CASSYVLAGTQETQYF,TGTGCCAGCAGTTACGTACTAGCGGGAACCCAAGAGACCCAGTACTTC
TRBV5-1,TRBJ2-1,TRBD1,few,CASSPGQDDNEQFF,TGCGCCAGCAGCCCGGGACAGGATGACAATGAGCAGTTCTTC
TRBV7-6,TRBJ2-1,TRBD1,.,CGSQGANNDQFF,TGTGGCAGCCAGGGGGCAAACAATGATCAGTTCTTC
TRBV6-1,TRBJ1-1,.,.,CASSERDTYTEAFF,TGTGCCAGCAGTGAACGGGACACATACACTGAAGCTTTCTTT
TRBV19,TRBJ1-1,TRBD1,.,CASSIDRGRTEAFF,TGTGCCAGTAGTATTGATAGGGGGCGAACTGAAGCTTTCTTT
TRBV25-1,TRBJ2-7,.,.,CASSEKYEQYF,TGTGCCAGCAGTGAGAAATACGAGCAGTACTTC
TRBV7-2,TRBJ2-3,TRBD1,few,CASSLDRGSSTDTQYF,TGTGCCAGCAGCTTAGACAGGGGCTCTAGCACAGATACGCAGTATTTT
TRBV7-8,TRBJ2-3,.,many,CASSLAVASGTDTQYF,TGTGCCAGCAGCTTAGCGGTAGCGTCGGGCACAGATACGCAGTATTTT
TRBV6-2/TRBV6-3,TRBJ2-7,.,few,CASSYSSVRREQYF,TGTGCCAGCAGTTACTCGAGTGTCAGACGCGAGCAGTACTTC
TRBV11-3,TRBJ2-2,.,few,CASSLGGREGGELFF,TGTGCCAGCAGCTTAGGCGGACGTGAAGGCGGGGAGCTGTTTTTT
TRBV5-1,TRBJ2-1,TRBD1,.,CASSAGQGAGEQFF,TGCGCCAGCAGCGCGGGACAGGGGGCGGGTGAGCAGTTCTTC
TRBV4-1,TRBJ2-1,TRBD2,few,CASSQPGGAGGSSYNEQFF,TGTGCCAGCAGCCAACCAGGGGGTGCGGGAGGGAGCTCCTACAATGAGCAGTTCTTC
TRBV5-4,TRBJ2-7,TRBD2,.,CASSPGGTSGRSHEQYF,TGTGCCAGCAGCCCCGGAGGGACTAGCGGGAGAAGTCACGAGCAGTACTTC
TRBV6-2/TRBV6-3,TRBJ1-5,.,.,CASTDRAVGNQPQHF,TGTGCCAGCACAGACCGGGCGGTAGGTAATCAGCCCCAGCATTTT
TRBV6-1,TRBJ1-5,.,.,CASQRGARQPQHF,TGTGCCAGCCAACGGGGGGCGAGACAGCCCCAGCATTTT
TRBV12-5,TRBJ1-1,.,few,CASGPGGSNTEAFF,TGTGCTAGTGGCCCGGGAGGGTCGAACACTGAAGCTTTCTTT
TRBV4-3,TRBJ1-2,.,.,CASSQDSRTAYGYTF,TGCGCCAGCAGCCAAGATTCTAGGACAGCCTATGGCTACACCTTC
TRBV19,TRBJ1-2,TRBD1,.,CASSLTGTGRNGYTF,TGTGCCAGTAGCTTAACTGGGACAGGGCGTAATGGCTACACCTTC
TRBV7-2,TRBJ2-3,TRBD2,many,CASSSGLAGATDTQYF,TGTGCCAGCAGCTCAGGACTAGCGGGGGCCACAGATACGCAGTATTTT
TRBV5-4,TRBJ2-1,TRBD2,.,CASSEGGASGYNEQFF,TGTGCCAGCAGCGAAGGAGGGGCTAGCGGTTACAATGAGCAGTTCTTC
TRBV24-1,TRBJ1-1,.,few,CATRSSGMNTEAFF,TGTGCCACCAGGTCTAGTGGGATGAACACTGAAGCTTTCTTT
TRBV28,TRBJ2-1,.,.,CASSFVGLRQFF,TGTGCCAGCAGTTTTGTAGGGTTACGGCAGTTCTTC
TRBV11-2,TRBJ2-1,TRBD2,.,CASSRLAGGVNEQFF,TGTGCCAGCAGCCGACTAGCGGGAGGGGTTAATGAGCAGTTCTTC
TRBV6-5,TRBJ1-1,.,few,CASSYGQTEAFF,TGTGCCAGCAGTTACGGCCAGACTGAAGCTTTCTTT
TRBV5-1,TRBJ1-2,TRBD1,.,CASSLVGTGGYGYTF,TGCGCCAGCAGCTTGGTAGGGACAGGGGGCTATGGCTACACCTTC
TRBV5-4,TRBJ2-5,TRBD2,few,CASSVLNLAGGETQYF,TGTGCCAGCAGCGTACTCAACCTAGCGGGAGGAGAGACCCAGTACTTC
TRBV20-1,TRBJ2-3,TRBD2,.,CSASYLAGGTDTQYF,TGCAGTGCTAGCTATCTAGCGGGAGGCACAGATACGCAGTATTTT
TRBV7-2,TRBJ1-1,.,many,CASSLMYTEAFF,TGTGCCAGCAGCCTAATGTACACTGAAGCTTTCTTT
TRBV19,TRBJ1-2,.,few,CASKRDPNYGYTF,TGTGCCAGTAAGCGGGACCCTAACTATGGCTACACCTTC
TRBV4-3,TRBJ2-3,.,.,CASSQPTSAGRTDTQYF,TGCGCCAGCAGCCAACCAACTAGTGCGGGCAGGACAGATACGCAGTATTTT
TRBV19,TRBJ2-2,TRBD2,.,CASSMARGTSGRAVGELFF,TGTGCCAGTAGTATGGCTAGGGGGACTAGCGGGAGGGCCGTCGGGGAGCTGTTTTTT
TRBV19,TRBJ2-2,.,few,CASNRGSGSNTGELFF,TGTGCCAGTAATCGAGGCAGCGGGTCGAACACCGGGGAGCTGTTTTTT
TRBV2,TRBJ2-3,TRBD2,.,CASRAGGRTDTQYF,TGTGCCAGCAGAGCGGGAGGCCGCACAGATACGCAGTATTTT
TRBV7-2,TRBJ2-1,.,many,CASSQGRSSHNEQFF,TGTGCCAGCAGCCAAGGAAGGTCGTCACACAATGAGCAGTTCTTC
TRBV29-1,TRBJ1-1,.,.,CSVDMGPPNTEAFF,TGCAGCGTTGATATGGGCCCTCCGAACACTGAAGCTTTCTTT
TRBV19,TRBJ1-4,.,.,CATKEGGTNEKLFF,TGTGCCACTAAAGAGGGGGGGACTAATGAAAAACTGTTTTTT
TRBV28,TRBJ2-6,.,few,CASSSSWISGANVLTF,TGTGCCAGCAGTTCCTCCTGGATCTCTGGGGCCAACGTCCTGACTTTC
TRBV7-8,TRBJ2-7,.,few,CASMPFGFATYEQYF,TGTGCCAGCATGCCCTTTGGGTTCGCCACCTACGAGCAGTACTTC
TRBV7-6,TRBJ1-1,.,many,CASSPQGKGRAFF,TGTGCCAGCAGTCCACAGGGAAAAGGCAGGGCTTTCTTT
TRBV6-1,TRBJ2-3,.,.,CASRGWASTDTQYF,TGTGCCAGCAGAGGGTGGGCTAGCACAGATACGCAGTATTTT
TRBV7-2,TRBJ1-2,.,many,CASSPGTYGYTF,TGTGCCAGCAGCCCCGGGACCTATGGCTACACCTTC
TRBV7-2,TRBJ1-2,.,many,CASSLARGPNYGYTF,TGTGCCAGCAGCTTAGCGCGGGGGCCCAACTATGGCTACACCTTC